This TCR beta chain was captured by sequencing in a study of blood T cells in healthy people across ages. The wider study: For every two T cells, template switching captured about one barcoded beta molecule. Study results and caveats: Unsorted PBMCs ruled out conclusive naive versus antigen-experienced comparison.

Only a few counts were recorded for this clonotype. Its antigen is not identified. V shed 1 base and J shed 4 bases, with 27 bases lying between them. This CDR3 has 20 amino acids. CDR1 SGHRS and CDR2 YFSETQ come from the germline V gene. A second PCR, run for about 6 to 12 cycles, used a sample-barcoded 5' primer plus a J-beta primer mix. MiXCR, run by TCRdb on the 5' RACE reads, gives a single entry per CDR3 protein. The sample yields about 930,000 distinct CDR3 sequences, 25% to 35% seen once. These data were also reused for a study on T cells of mothers and their children. That source reports: Addition of sample barcodes and 2-4 random nucleotides occurred through the M1S primer of the second PCR. The data showed no persistent microchimeric T cell clones.

The chain recombines TRBV5-1 with TRBJ2-4; D may be TRBD1 (5 bases). The sequenced sample was blood. The sequence derives from a middle-aged woman in good health. CDR3 nucleotides: TGCGCCAGCAGCTTGATGAGTAAAGCAGGGCCGATCGTGGCTAAAAACATTCAGTACTTC. Residues: CASSLMSKAGPIVAKNIQYF. Filled out from reference TRBV5-1 and TRBJ2-4, the complete variable domain reads KAGVTQTPRYLIKTRGQQVTLSCSPISGHRSVSWYQQTPGQGLQFLFEYFSETQRNKGNFPGRFSGRQFSNSRSEMNVSTLELGDSALYLCASSLMSKAGPIVAKNIQYFGAGTRLSVL.